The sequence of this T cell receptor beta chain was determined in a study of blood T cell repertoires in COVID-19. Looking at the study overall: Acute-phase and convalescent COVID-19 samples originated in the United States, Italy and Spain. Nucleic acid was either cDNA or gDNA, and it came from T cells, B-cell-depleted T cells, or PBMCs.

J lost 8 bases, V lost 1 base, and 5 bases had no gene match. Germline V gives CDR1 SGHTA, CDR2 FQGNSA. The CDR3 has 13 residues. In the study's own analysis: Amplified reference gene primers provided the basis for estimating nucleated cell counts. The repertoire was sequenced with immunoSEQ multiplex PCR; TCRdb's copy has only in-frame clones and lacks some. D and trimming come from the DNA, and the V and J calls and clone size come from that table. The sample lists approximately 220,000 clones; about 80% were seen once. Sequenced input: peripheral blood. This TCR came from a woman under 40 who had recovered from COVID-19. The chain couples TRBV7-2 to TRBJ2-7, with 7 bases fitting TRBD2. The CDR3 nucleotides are TGTGCCAGCAGCTTAGGTGGAGCGGGACAGCAGTACTTC. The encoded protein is CASSLGGAGQQYF.